This is a list of T cell receptor beta chains from one sample in a study of a mutant IDH1 vaccine in newly diagnosed glioma. Their recognized antigens are unknown. The repertoire was sequenced with immunoSEQ multiplex PCR; TCRdb's copy has only in-frame clones and lacks some. The sample has more than 25,000 clones, roughly 90% seen once; the top ten hold approximately 2.3%. Sequencing was performed on PBMCs, taken from a glioma patient whose treatment included an IDH1 peptide vaccine. These receptors all stem from a man aged 35 to 55 with glioma. The CDR3 runs from the conserved cysteine through the conserved F or W. A D gene is named only where the DNA matches it firmly. A clone size is listed for some rows: how often the clone was seen (once, few, many), or a class if it is expanded.

CDR3 protein: CASSQTDRGGEAFF; CDR3 DNA: TGTGCCAGCAGCCAAACAGACAGGGGGGGAGAAGCTTTCTTT; V gene: TRBV4-2; clone size: .; CDR3 length: 14; J gene: TRBJ1-1; D gene: TRBD1
CDR3 protein: CASSLEAVGSNQPQHF; CDR3 DNA: TGTGCCAGCAGCCTCGAGGCGGTCGGTAGCAATCAGCCCCAGCATTTT; V gene: TRBV7-2; clone size: .; CDR3 length: 16; J gene: TRBJ1-5; D gene: .
CDR3 protein: CASSPIPGMQTQYF; CDR3 DNA: TGTGCCAGCAGCCCCATCCCAGGGATGCAGACCCAGTACTTC; V gene: TRBV7-2; clone size: .; CDR3 length: 14; J gene: TRBJ2-5; D gene: .
CDR3 protein: CASSPGQAGVLTF; CDR3 DNA: TGTGCCAGCAGCCCTGGACAGGCGGGCGTCCTGACTTTC; V gene: TRBV5-6; clone size: .; CDR3 length: 13; J gene: TRBJ2-6; D gene: TRBD1
CDR3 protein: CASSPNRGRDTEAFF; CDR3 DNA: TGTGCCAGCAGCCCGAACAGGGGGCGTGACACTGAAGCTTTCTTT; V gene: TRBV7-3; clone size: .; CDR3 length: 15; J gene: TRBJ1-1; D gene: TRBD1
CDR3 protein: CASSPRQSQETQYF; CDR3 DNA: TGTGCCAGCAGCCCGAGACAGTCTCAAGAGACCCAGTACTTC; V gene: TRBV5-4; clone size: .; CDR3 length: 14; J gene: TRBJ2-5; D gene: .
CDR3 protein: CASSQRGRPNQPQHF; CDR3 DNA: TGTGCCAGCAGCCAAAGGGGACGGCCGAATCAGCCCCAGCATTTT; V gene: TRBV4-2; clone size: .; CDR3 length: 15; J gene: TRBJ1-5; D gene: .
CDR3 protein: CASSQTGGLTEAFF; CDR3 DNA: TGTGCCAGCAGCCAGACAGGGGGGCTGACTGAAGCTTTCTTT; V gene: TRBV7-9; clone size: .; CDR3 length: 14; J gene: TRBJ1-1; D gene: TRBD1
CDR3 protein: CASSEGIAGITDTQYF; CDR3 DNA: TGTGCCAGCAGTGAAGGGATAGCGGGGATCACAGATACGCAGTATTTT; V gene: TRBV2; clone size: medium-sized; CDR3 length: 16; J gene: TRBJ2-3; D gene: TRBD2
CDR3 protein: CASSLGGQMGYGYTF; CDR3 DNA: TGCGCCAGCAGCTTAGGGGGACAAATGGGCTATGGCTACACCTTC; V gene: TRBV5-1; clone size: .; CDR3 length: 15; J gene: TRBJ1-2; D gene: .
CDR3 protein: CASSAGQERYEQYF; CDR3 DNA: TGTGCCAGCAGCGCAGGACAGGAGCGCTACGAGCAGTACTTC; V gene: TRBV9; clone size: .; CDR3 length: 14; J gene: TRBJ2-7; D gene: TRBD1
CDR3 protein: CASSFYRTSGVRKDTQYF; CDR3 DNA: TGTGCCAGCAGCTTTTATAGGACTAGCGGGGTACGGAAAGATACGCAGTATTTT; V gene: TRBV5-4; clone size: .; CDR3 length: 18; J gene: TRBJ2-3; D gene: TRBD2
CDR3 protein: CASSRTAVNQPQHF; CDR3 DNA: TGTGCCAGCAGCCGGACGGCCGTCAATCAGCCCCAGCATTTT; V gene: TRBV5-8; clone size: .; CDR3 length: 14; J gene: TRBJ1-5; D gene: .
CDR3 protein: CASTRSGVFTDTQYF; CDR3 DNA: TGCGCCAGCACCCGCTCCGGCGTATTCACAGATACGCAGTATTTT; V gene: TRBV5-1; clone size: .; CDR3 length: 15; J gene: TRBJ2-3; D gene: .
CDR3 protein: CASSLGPASGGTDTQYF; CDR3 DNA: TGCGCCAGCAGCTTGGGTCCGGCTAGCGGGGGCACAGATACGCAGTATTTT; V gene: TRBV5-1; clone size: .; CDR3 length: 17; J gene: TRBJ2-3; D gene: TRBD2
CDR3 protein: CASTSGQGAVNYGYTF; CDR3 DNA: TGTGCCAGCACCTCTGGACAGGGGGCGGTGAACTATGGCTACACCTTC; V gene: TRBV5-4; clone size: .; CDR3 length: 16; J gene: TRBJ1-2; D gene: TRBD1
CDR3 protein: CASSFGISDTQYF; CDR3 DNA: TGTGCCAGCAGCTTCGGGATTTCAGATACGCAGTATTTT; V gene: TRBV7-2; clone size: .; CDR3 length: 13; J gene: TRBJ2-3; D gene: .
CDR3 protein: CASSDWGGLGTGELFF; CDR3 DNA: TGTGCCAGCAGTGACTGGGGGGGTTTGGGCACCGGGGAGCTGTTTTTT; V gene: TRBV2; clone size: .; CDR3 length: 16; J gene: TRBJ2-2; D gene: TRBD2
CDR3 protein: CASRAGWGGTDTQYF; CDR3 DNA: TGTGCCAGCAGGGCTGGTTGGGGGGGCACAGATACGCAGTATTTT; V gene: TRBV6-6; clone size: .; CDR3 length: 15; J gene: TRBJ2-3; D gene: .
CDR3 protein: CASKIGVDQPQHF; CDR3 DNA: TGTGCCAGCAAGATTGGGGTAGACCAGCCCCAGCATTTT; V gene: TRBV28; clone size: .; CDR3 length: 13; J gene: TRBJ1-5; D gene: .
CDR3 protein: CASSLARGSGANVLTF; CDR3 DNA: TGTGCCAGCAGCTTGGCACGGGGATCTGGGGCCAACGTCCTGACTTTC; V gene: TRBV5-8; clone size: .; CDR3 length: 16; J gene: TRBJ2-6; D gene: .
CDR3 protein: CASSSTSWGETQYF; CDR3 DNA: TGTGCCAGCAGTTCGACTAGTTGGGGCGAGACCCAGTACTTC; V gene: TRBV2; clone size: .; CDR3 length: 14; J gene: TRBJ2-5; D gene: .
CDR3 protein: CASKKEGGSDTQYF; CDR3 DNA: TGTGCCAGCAAAAAGGAGGGAGGGTCAGATACGCAGTATTTT; V gene: TRBV7-2; clone size: .; CDR3 length: 14; J gene: TRBJ2-3; D gene: TRBD2
CDR3 protein: CASSATGYGYTF; CDR3 DNA: TGTGCCAGCAGTGCCACAGGGTATGGCTACACCTTC; V gene: TRBV25-1; clone size: .; CDR3 length: 12; J gene: TRBJ1-2; D gene: .
CDR3 protein: CASTVRGVNEKLFF; CDR3 DNA: TGTGCCAGCACTGTTAGGGGGGTTAATGAAAAACTGTTTTTT; V gene: TRBV28; clone size: .; CDR3 length: 14; J gene: TRBJ1-4; D gene: .
CDR3 protein: CASSPHWTGSTDTQYF; CDR3 DNA: TGTGCCAGCAGCCCTCACTGGACAGGTAGCACAGATACGCAGTATTTT; V gene: TRBV7-9; clone size: .; CDR3 length: 16; J gene: TRBJ2-3; D gene: TRBD1
CDR3 protein: CAWSVGGSGNTIYF; CDR3 DNA: TGTGCCTGGAGTGTAGGGGGCTCTGGAAACACCATATATTTT; V gene: TRBV30; clone size: .; CDR3 length: 14; J gene: TRBJ1-3; D gene: .
CDR3 protein: CASSSGTGFRYNEQFF; CDR3 DNA: TGTGCCAGCAGCTCTGGGACAGGGTTTCGCTACAATGAGCAGTTCTTC; V gene: TRBV5-6; clone size: .; CDR3 length: 16; J gene: TRBJ2-1; D gene: TRBD1
CDR3 protein: CASSLAPGGGNTQYF; CDR3 DNA: TGCGCCAGCAGCTTAGCTCCAGGGGGCGGGAATACGCAGTATTTT; V gene: TRBV5-1; clone size: .; CDR3 length: 15; J gene: TRBJ2-3; D gene: TRBD1
CDR3 protein: CASSPLGEREFYEQYF; CDR3 DNA: TGTGCCAGCAGTCCGCTCGGCGAGCGGGAGTTCTACGAGCAGTACTTC; V gene: TRBV27; clone size: once; CDR3 length: 16; J gene: TRBJ2-7; D gene: TRBD2
CDR3 protein: CSVARATEAFF; CDR3 DNA: TGCAGCGTTGCCAGGGCCACTGAAGCTTTCTTT; V gene: TRBV29-1; clone size: few; CDR3 length: 11; J gene: TRBJ1-1; D gene: .
CDR3 protein: CASSLGGEGEKLFF; CDR3 DNA: TGTGCCAGCAGCTTAGGGGGGGAAGGTGAAAAACTGTTTTTT; V gene: TRBV13; clone size: .; CDR3 length: 14; J gene: TRBJ1-4; D gene: .
CDR3 protein: CAISRDGSADTQYF; CDR3 DNA: TGTGCCATCAGCCGGGACGGATCGGCAGATACGCAGTATTTT; V gene: TRBV10-3; clone size: .; CDR3 length: 14; J gene: TRBJ2-3; D gene: .
CDR3 protein: CATRGVLIAEPPNTGELFF; CDR3 DNA: TGTGCCACCAGGGGGGTTCTGATAGCGGAACCTCCGAACACCGGGGAGCTGTTTTTT; V gene: TRBV15; clone size: .; CDR3 length: 19; J gene: TRBJ2-2; D gene: .
CDR3 protein: CASSLDRTGGNIQYF; CDR3 DNA: TGTGCCAGCAGCCTCGACCGGACAGGGGGAAACATTCAGTACTTC; V gene: TRBV11-2; clone size: .; CDR3 length: 15; J gene: TRBJ2-4; D gene: TRBD1
CDR3 protein: CASSPAPGYGYTF; CDR3 DNA: TGTGCCAGCTCACCGGCCCCAGGCTATGGCTACACCTTC; V gene: TRBV18; clone size: .; CDR3 length: 13; J gene: TRBJ1-2; D gene: .
CDR3 protein: CASSEGLAGEFYNEQFF; CDR3 DNA: TGTGCCAGCAGCGAAGGACTAGCGGGAGAGTTCTACAATGAGCAGTTCTTC; V gene: TRBV7-9; clone size: .; CDR3 length: 17; J gene: TRBJ2-1; D gene: TRBD2
CDR3 protein: CASEDRGYTGELFF; CDR3 DNA: TGTGCCAGCGAAGACAGGGGGTACACCGGGGAGCTGTTTTTT; V gene: TRBV6-6; clone size: .; CDR3 length: 14; J gene: TRBJ2-2; D gene: TRBD1
CDR3 protein: CASSQADPMDTQYF; CDR3 DNA: TGTGCCAGCAGCCAAGCTGACCCGATGGATACGCAGTATTTT; V gene: TRBV14; clone size: few; CDR3 length: 14; J gene: TRBJ2-3; D gene: .
CDR3 protein: CASSPREKQYF; CDR3 DNA: TGTGCCAGCTCACCCCGGGAAAAGCAGTACTTC; V gene: TRBV18; clone size: .; CDR3 length: 11; J gene: TRBJ2-7; D gene: .